The source of this T cell receptor (beta chain) is a study of T cells expressing NK-cell markers. TCRdb reanalyzed the 5' RACE reads and collapses them to one entry per CDR3 protein, without DNA. This table lists 250,000 to 300,000 distinct CDR3 sequences. CDR3 length equals 16 residues. The sequence was collected from a woman aged 18 to 75 in good health. Sequencing input: blood T cells: a sorted CD56 or NKG2C T cell subset, CD4+ or CD8+ T cells, or bulk PBMC T cells (not recorded which). The chain is built from TRBV12-3 or TRBV12-4 and TRBJ2-2; checking the TCRdb D call of TRBD1 is not possible without DNA. The CDR3 protein is CASSSPGDRGTGELFF.